This is a list of T cell receptor beta chains from one sample in a study of metastatic and nonmetastatic thyroid tumors. Via MiXCR, TCRdb re-called the PCR reads. The data contain roughly 30,000 clones, 25% to 30% of them singletons. The sequenced sample was blood. These receptors originate from a female donor with papillary thyroid cancer or a benign thyroid nodule (not recorded which). Some clones in this sample may be carry-over from other donors' samples. CDR3s include the opening cysteine and the closing phenylalanine or tryptophan. D genes are given only for firm matches. Only part of the rows carry a size: once, few, many, or a class if the clone is expanded.

d_call	v_call	j_call	clone_size	cdr3_aa
-	TRBV6-2/TRBV6-3	TRBJ1-2	medium-sized	CASSSQRSGYTF
-	TRBV7-2	TRBJ2-7	-	CTSSSSSATGERYF
TRBD2	TRBV20-1	TRBJ2-4	many	CSARDPASGRGTKNIQYF
-	TRBV20-1	TRBJ2-7	few	CSAREAGVREQYF
-	TRBV6-5	TRBJ2-5	-	CASSYSSSEGRYQETQYF
-	TRBV30	TRBJ1-2	-	CAWSVQASYGYTF
TRBD1	TRBV10-1	TRBJ2-7	few	CAGTPGQGFSEQYF
TRBD1	TRBV6-2/TRBV6-3	TRBJ1-2	-	CASSSSTGGSYGYTF
-	TRBV11-1	TRBJ2-7	few	CASSATRGEGAYYEQYF
-	TRBV10-2	TRBJ1-5	-	CASSEWGGLDSNQPQHF
TRBD2	TRBV27	TRBJ2-1	-	CASSFGTSGRNEQFF
-	TRBV9	TRBJ2-7	many	CASSVVEGSEQYF
-	TRBV28	TRBJ1-2	few	CASRPNYGYTF
TRBD1	TRBV12-3/TRBV12-4	TRBJ2-1	few	CASGTGNNEQFF
-	TRBV9	TRBJ2-1	-	CASSESSYNEQFF
-	TRBV5-1	TRBJ1-6	-	CASSRGKVDSPLHF
-	TRBV9	TRBJ2-3	many	CASSARPGGTDTQYF
-	TRBV7-6	TRBJ2-2	-	CASSSQGTLYTGELFF
-	TRBV10-3	TRBJ2-7	few	CAIRGYDSYEQYF
TRBD2	TRBV20-1	TRBJ2-1	-	CSARGLTSGGSINEQFF
-	TRBV11-2	TRBJ1-2	few	CASSPNRAGGYTF
-	TRBV5-6	TRBJ2-5	once	CASSFLTEGVEAQYF
-	TRBV6-1	TRBJ1-5	medium-sized	CASSWEQGNQPQHF
TRBD1	TRBV24-1	TRBJ1-2	-	CATSEWDSGYTF
TRBD1	TRBV7-6	TRBJ1-2	-	CASSLVGTGVYGYTF
TRBD2	TRBV2	TRBJ2-1	few	CASSGGTRGFF
TRBD1	TRBV30	TRBJ1-3	-	CAWFIRGSGTGYGNTIYF
-	TRBV19	TRBJ1-2	-	CASSLGYGYTF
TRBD2	TRBV20-1	TRBJ2-7	-	CSANYASGSFYEQYF
TRBD1	TRBV19	TRBJ1-1	few	CASSTTGGRNTEAFF
TRBD2	TRBV30	TRBJ2-5	-	CAWGLAGAETQYF
-	TRBV6-2/TRBV6-3	TRBJ2-5	few	CASSSPGGETQYF
TRBD1	TRBV6-2/TRBV6-3	TRBJ2-7	-	CASSYDRGPYEQYF
-	TRBV20-1	TRBJ1-1	many	CSARRGGTSEAFF
TRBD2	TRBV6-6	TRBJ2-3	few	CASSLLAEGPDTQYF
-	TRBV28	TRBJ2-1	-	CASSLPRGNEQFF
-	TRBV7-6	TRBJ2-2	few	CASSLAYTGELFF
-	TRBV11-1	TRBJ2-6	-	CASSWPRSLRANVLTF
-	TRBV15	TRBJ2-7	-	CATSRDQMSNYEQYF
-	TRBV6-5	TRBJ2-7	-	CASSALLVRGGEQYF
-	TRBV6-6	TRBJ2-1	-	CASSYSGESEQFF
-	TRBV6-1	TRBJ2-7	few	CASSEWLGEQYF
-	TRBV20-1	TRBJ1-2	once	CSAVDKNYGYTF
TRBD2	TRBV7-7	TRBJ2-7	many	CASGELSRKTYEQYF
-	TRBV5-1	TRBJ2-7	-	CASSSGEPREQYF
-	TRBV6-1	TRBJ2-2	-	CALERESTGELFF
TRBD1	TRBV12-3/TRBV12-4	TRBJ1-1	-	CASSPRGAGETEAFF
-	TRBV12-3/TRBV12-4	TRBJ1-6	-	CASGPRDTYSPLHF
-	TRBV28	TRBJ1-1	medium-sized	CASSLVWTVNTEAFF
-	TRBV28	TRBJ1-1	-	CASVSEVTEAFF
-	TRBV28	TRBJ1-6	medium-sized	CASRTRDDGNSPLHF
-	TRBV24-1	TRBJ2-1	-	CATSDLHEQFF